Detailed here is one T cell receptor (beta chain). Its cognate antigen is unknown. The record originates from a study of cytomegalovirus exposure and HLA in healthy donors. The PCR contained 60 Vbeta and 13 Jbeta primers. Some clones are missing from TCRdb's copy, which holds only in-frame ones; the method was immunoSEQ multiplex PCR. The data show about 250,000 clones, roughly two thirds seen once. Overall study results and limits: Listed as cytomegalovirus-associated were 150 or so TCR beta chains.

The CDR3 is 15 amino acids. Germline-derived CDR1 and CDR2 are KGHSH and LQKENI. V gave up 4 bases and J gave up 3 bases; unmatched junction bases: 9. This receptor was taken from a female donor in good health and CMV-seronegative. The chain uses TRBV18 and TRBJ2-7; 7 positions agree with TRBD1. Sequencing was performed on PBMCs. The CDR3 loop is CASSLLGQMVYEQYF. Here the CDR3 DNA reads TGTGCCAGCTCACTTCTGGGACAGATGGTCTACGAGCAGTACTTC.